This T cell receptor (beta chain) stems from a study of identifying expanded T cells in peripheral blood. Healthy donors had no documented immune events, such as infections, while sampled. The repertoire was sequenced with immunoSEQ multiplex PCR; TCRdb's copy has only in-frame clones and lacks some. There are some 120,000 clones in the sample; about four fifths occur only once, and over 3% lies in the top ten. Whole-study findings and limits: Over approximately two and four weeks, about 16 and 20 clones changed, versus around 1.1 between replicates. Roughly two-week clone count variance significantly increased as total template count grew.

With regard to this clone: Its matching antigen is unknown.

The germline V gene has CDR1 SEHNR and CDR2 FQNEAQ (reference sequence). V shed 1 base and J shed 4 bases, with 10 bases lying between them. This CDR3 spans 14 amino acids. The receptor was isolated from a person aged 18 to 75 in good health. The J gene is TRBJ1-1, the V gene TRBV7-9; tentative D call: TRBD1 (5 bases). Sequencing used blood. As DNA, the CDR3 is TGTGCCAGCAGCTTAGTCGCGGGGACCACTGAAGCTTTCTTT. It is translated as CASSLVAGTTEAFF.